This is a list of T cell receptor beta chains from one sample in a study of blood T cell repertoires in COVID-19. The table came from immunoSEQ multiplex PCR; TCRdb's copy has only in-frame clones and leaves some out. The table records about 9,900 clones, 80% to 85% of them present only once. The source material was peripheral blood. Source of these receptors: a man in his sixties with active COVID-19. The CDR3 runs from the conserved cysteine through the conserved F or W. D genes are given only for firm matches. The listing skips clone size in some rows; elsewhere it reads once, few, many or a size class.

v_call,j_call,d_call,clone_size,cdr3_nt,cdr3_aa
TRBV5-6,TRBJ1-2,TRBD1,.,TGTGCCAGCAGCCCCTTGGGGACAGGAGGGAACTATGGCTACACCTTC,CASSPLGTGGNYGYTF
TRBV5-1,TRBJ2-7,TRBD2,.,TGCGCCAGCAGTTTACTAGCGGGAGTTGTCGACGAGCAGTACTTC,CASSLLAGVVDEQYF
TRBV5-1,TRBJ1-5,TRBD1,.,TGCGCCAGCAGACTCGGGACAGCTAGCAATCAGCCCCAGCATTTT,CASRLGTASNQPQHF
TRBV27,TRBJ1-5,.,.,TGTGCCAGCAGTTACACACTGGGCCAGCCCCAGCATTTT,CASSYTLGQPQHF
TRBV7-8,TRBJ2-2,TRBD1,few,TGTGCCAGCAGCCATAGGGCGACAGGGACCGGGGAGCTGTTTTTT,CASSHRATGTGELFF
TRBV2,TRBJ2-1,.,.,TGTGCCAGCAGTCCTGACAGGCTCTGGGAGCAGTTCTTC,CASSPDRLWEQFF
TRBV29-1,TRBJ2-7,.,few,TGCAGCGTTATCTCCCCTTACGAGCAGTACTTC,CSVISPYEQYF
TRBV6-2/TRBV6-3,TRBJ1-1,.,.,TGTGCCAGCAGTTTTCCGGGGTGGGCTTTCTTT,CASSFPGWAFF
TRBV9,TRBJ1-3,.,.,TGTGCCAGCAGCAGGACAGACTCTGGAAACACCATATATTTT,CASSRTDSGNTIYF
TRBV3-1/TRBV3-2,TRBJ2-7,.,.,TGTGCCAGCAGCCAAGATAGTACTCCCTACGAGCAGTACTTC,CASSQDSTPYEQYF
TRBV19,TRBJ2-1,TRBD1,.,TGTGCCAGTAGTAAACCACGGACAGGGGGGCTGAAAGAGCAGTTCTTC,CASSKPRTGGLKEQFF
TRBV5-1,TRBJ2-3,.,.,TGCGCCAGCAGCTTGGAGGGGCGTGGCACAGATACGCAGTATTTT,CASSLEGRGTDTQYF
TRBV4-3,TRBJ2-7,.,few,TGCGCCAGCAGCCAAGAAGCGACAGAACCTTCCTACGAGCAGTACTTC,CASSQEATEPSYEQYF
TRBV9,TRBJ2-3,TRBD2,few,TGTGCCAGCAGCGTTAGCGGGAGCACAGATACGCAGTATTTT,CASSVSGSTDTQYF
TRBV7-2,TRBJ2-1,.,.,TGTGCCAGCAGCTCGTCCGTCTACAATGAGCAGTTCTTC,CASSSSVYNEQFF
TRBV19,TRBJ2-6,.,once,TGTGCCAGTAGTATAGATCAGATAGGGGCTGGGGCCAACGTCCTGACTTTC,CASSIDQIGAGANVLTF
TRBV5-1,TRBJ1-1,.,.,TGCGCCAGCAGCGGGGGGGCGGGGAACACTGAAGCTTTCTTT,CASSGGAGNTEAFF
TRBV5-4,TRBJ2-3,.,.,TGTGCCAGCAGCTCCCAGACGGGAGAGGCAGATACGCAGTATTTT,CASSSQTGEADTQYF
TRBV4-3,TRBJ1-4,TRBD1,.,TGCGCCAGCAGCCAAGCGGGACAGAGTAATGAAAAACTGTTTTTT,CASSQAGQSNEKLFF
TRBV7-8,TRBJ2-5,.,.,TGTGCCAGCAGCTCCCAAATGGGTGGCGGGATAAGCGGGGAGACCCAGTACTTC,CASSSQMGGGISGETQYF
TRBV11-3,TRBJ1-1,.,.,TGTGCCAGCAGCGTTCGGGACAAGAACACTGAAGCTTTCTTT,CASSVRDKNTEAFF
TRBV11-2,TRBJ1-6,.,once,TGTGCCAGCAGCTCTACAGGGTATGGTAATTCACCCCTCCACTTT,CASSSTGYGNSPLHF
TRBV11-2,TRBJ2-5,TRBD2,few,TGTGCCAGCAGCTTAGTTGGCGGGGGGGCCCAGTACTTC,CASSLVGGGAQYF
TRBV7-2,TRBJ1-2,TRBD1,.,TGTGCCAGCAGCTTCGGACAGGGGATCTATGGCTACACCTTC,CASSFGQGIYGYTF
TRBV27,TRBJ1-4,TRBD1,.,TGTGCCAGCAGTTTTACAGGGGCGCCAACTAATGAAAAACTGTTTTTT,CASSFTGAPTNEKLFF
TRBV5-6,TRBJ1-2,.,.,TGTGCCAGCAGCTCCCAGGGAGGCTATGGCTACACCTTC,CASSSQGGYGYTF
TRBV5-1,TRBJ2-3,TRBD1,medium-sized,TGCGCCAGCAGCAGCGGACAGGGTGGAGATACGCAGTATTTT,CASSSGQGGDTQYF
TRBV5-1,TRBJ2-3,TRBD2,.,TGCGCCAGCAGGGCAGGCAGCGGGGGGGCCCTTAGCACAGATACGCAGTATTTT,CASRAGSGGALSTDTQYF
TRBV3-1/TRBV3-2,TRBJ2-3,TRBD2,.,TGTGCCAGCAGCCAAGTATCGCGGGGGGCCACAGATACGCAGTATTTT,CASSQVSRGATDTQYF
TRBV19,TRBJ1-1,.,.,TGTGCCAGTAAGGGGGTGGCCCGTGGCACTGAAGCTTTCTTT,CASKGVARGTEAFF
TRBV4-3,TRBJ2-4,.,.,TGCGCCAGCAGCCAGGATGACACGGTCCGGTACTTC,CASSQDDTVRYF
TRBV7-8,TRBJ2-5,.,.,TGTGCCAGCAGCTTGGAAACCCGGGGAGAGACCCAGTACTTC,CASSLETRGETQYF
TRBV5-1,TRBJ2-2,.,few,TGCGCCAGCAGCTTTGGGGGCGGAAAGTACACCGGGGAGCTGTTTTTT,CASSFGGGKYTGELFF
TRBV11-2,TRBJ1-5,.,.,TGTGCCAGCAGCTTAGTTGCAGGGAATCAGCCCCAGCATTTT,CASSLVAGNQPQHF
TRBV4-2,TRBJ2-1,TRBD1,.,TGTGCCAGCAGCCTTTCGGGACAGGGCAGTGAGCAGTTCTTC,CASSLSGQGSEQFF
TRBV5-5,TRBJ1-1,.,.,TGTGCCAGCAGAATTGGACCGGGAAACACTGAAGCTTTCTTT,CASRIGPGNTEAFF
TRBV19,TRBJ2-5,TRBD2,.,TGTGCCAGTACTCAGCGGGGGGGCGAGACCCAGTACTTC,CASTQRGGETQYF
TRBV15,TRBJ1-6,TRBD1,.,TGTGCCACCAGCTCTGAGGGGGACAGTAATTCACCCCTCCACTTT,CATSSEGDSNSPLHF
TRBV19,TRBJ1-1,.,.,TGTGCCAGTAGTGCGGACGGCCGAGGGACTGAAGCTTTCTTT,CASSADGRGTEAFF
TRBV7-2,TRBJ1-6,.,.,TGTGCCAGCAGCTTAGGGGGCCTAGTCCTTCTTAATTCACCCCTCCACTTT,CASSLGGLVLLNSPLHF
TRBV7-3,TRBJ2-7,.,.,TGTGCCAGCAGCTTAAGCAGGGACAACGAGCAGTACTTC,CASSLSRDNEQYF
TRBV5-1,TRBJ2-7,TRBD2,.,TGCGCCAGCAGAGACACGGGACTAGCGGGAGGCGAGCAGTACTTC,CASRDTGLAGGEQYF
TRBV10-3,TRBJ2-5,.,.,TGTGCCATCAGTGATGGCACGAAGAACGGGAAAGAGACCCAGTACTTC,CAISDGTKNGKETQYF
TRBV2,TRBJ2-3,.,few,TGTGCCAGCACCGGACACCAGGCTAGCACAGATACGCAGTATTTT,CASTGHQASTDTQYF
TRBV5-1,TRBJ2-7,TRBD2,.,TGCGCCAGCAGCTTGGGGTTAGCGGGAGGGAGGCCCCCCTACGAGCAGTACTTC,CASSLGLAGGRPPYEQYF
TRBV27,TRBJ2-3,TRBD2,.,TGTGCCAGCAGTTTATACCTAGCGGGTCCCAATACGCAGTATTTT,CASSLYLAGPNTQYF
TRBV6-2/TRBV6-3,TRBJ2-1,TRBD2,.,TGTGCCAGCAGTTACTCCGGGACTAGCGGGATTGGGGCCTACAATGAGCAGTTCTTC,CASSYSGTSGIGAYNEQFF
TRBV7-9,TRBJ2-2,.,.,TGTGCCAGCAGTAATGGACAGTTAAACACCGGGGAGCTGTTTTTT,CASSNGQLNTGELFF
TRBV21-1,TRBJ2-2,.,.,TGTGCCAGCAGCAAACCGGTTCCAGGGGAGTGGGTGGACAGGGTTAAGACCGGGGAGCTGTTTTTT,CASSKPVPGEWVDRVKTGELFF
TRBV9,TRBJ2-6,TRBD2,once,TGTGCCAGCAGCGTTGCGGCGGGGGGGCTCGGGGCCAACGTCCTGACTTTC,CASSVAAGGLGANVLTF
TRBV5-1,TRBJ2-3,.,.,TGCGCCAGCAGCTTGGACATATTCACAGATACGCAGTATTTT,CASSLDIFTDTQYF
TRBV7-2,TRBJ2-7,TRBD2,.,TGTGCCAGCAGCTTAGATTCGGGACTACTATACGAGCAGTACTTC,CASSLDSGLLYEQYF
TRBV2,TRBJ2-7,.,.,TGTGCCAGCAGGTGGAGTCAGGGGAGCGAGCAGTACTTC,CASRWSQGSEQYF
TRBV6-6,TRBJ2-2,.,few,TGTGCCAGCAGTCGATCCCGCACCGGGGAGCTGTTTTTT,CASSRSRTGELFF